This T cell receptor (beta chain) was obtained from a study of T cell changes during pregnancy in multiple sclerosis. Losses at the gene ends were 3 bases for V and 2 bases for J; bases not matched to a gene: 9. CDR1 and CDR2 (germline): KGHSH, LQKENI. The CDR3 sequence is 16 residues long. Sequencing was performed with immunoSEQ multiplex PCR; in TCRdb, only in-frame clones are kept and a portion is missing. This sample has 25,000 to 35,000 clones, with around 90% found just once. Material: CD8+ T cells from peripheral blood mononuclear cells, obtained in the first trimester of pregnancy. The chain joins TRBV18 to TRBJ2-5, with TRBD1 matching over 7 bases. This clonotype was obtained from a female donor with multiple sclerosis, enrolled in a pregnancy study. CDR3 nucleotides: TGTGCCAGCTCACCTTCGACAGGGACGGTGCAAGAGACCCAGTACTTC. This gives the protein CASSPSTGTVQETQYF. Supplemented by reference TRBV18 and TRBJ2-5, the full variable domain reads NAGVMQNPRHLVRRRGQEARLRCSPMKGHSHVYWYRQLPEEGLKFMVYLQKENIIDESGMPKERFSAEFPKEGPSILRIQQVVRGDSAAYFCASSPSTGTVQETQYFGPGTRLLVL.